This passage covers 32 T cell receptor beta chains from one sample sequenced in a study of regulatory T cells in long-lasting Graves disease. Time point of the sample: persistent/refractory GD, antithyroid drugs over 5 years with positive TRAb. The authors made the TCR library using RNA they extracted from PBMCs. Researchers made TCR beta libraries by using iRepertoire HTBI primers and running Arm-PCR on CDR3 regions. TCRdb fed the multiplex PCR reads into MiXCR, producing one record per CDR3 protein. This table holds some 370,000 distinct CDR3 sequences, less than 25% found once. Source: peripheral blood mononuclear cells (PBMCs), taken when the disease was refractory, from a patient treated with antithyroid drugs. The receptors derive from a female donor with Graves disease.

In this sample, this clonotype turned up many times. The rearrangement joins TRBV28 to TRBJ2-4, with 9 bases identical to TRBD1. The CDR3 consists of 17 residues. Per germline, CDR1 MDHEN and CDR2 SYDVKM. The V gene end was trimmed by 6 bases and the J gene end by 10 bases; junction bases not matched to a gene: 19. The CDR3 DNA reads TGTGCCAGCAGCCGGTATCGGCCGGGACAGGGAGGAGTTATTCAGTACTTC. Its protein is CASSRYRPGQGGVIQYF.

About this clonotype itself: With a much larger clone just one base away, this may be a read error. This sequence joins TRBV28 and TRBJ1-5; TRBD1 agrees at 8 bases. Germline CDR1 MDHEN, CDR2 SYDVKM. The CDR3 consists of 14 residues. CDR3 protein: CTSSSTGDWQPQHF. The CDR3 coding sequence is TGTACCAGCAGTTCGACAGGGGATTGGCAGCCCCAGCATTTT.

This clonotype has a count of ten or more. The chain carries TRBV12-3 or TRBV12-4 and TRBJ2-5; TRBD2 is a possible D gene (5 bases). V was shortened by 4 bases and J by 3 bases, with 9 bases between the two germline ends. This CDR3 spans 13 amino acids. The CDR3 nucleotides are TGTGCCAGCAGTTGGGGAGCCAAAGAGACCCAGTACTTC. Translating it yields CASSWGAKETQYF.

This clonotype was counted ten times or more. This chain uses TRBV12-3 or TRBV12-4 with TRBJ1-4, with D possibly TRBD1 on 6 matching bases. This CDR3 contains 12 residues. Trimming shortened V by 5 bases and J by 15 bases, and 16 bases separated the two germline ends. CDR3 nucleotides: TGTGCCAGCAGTCATCAAGCGGGGACATTGTTTTTT. It is translated as CASSHQAGTLFF.

This clonotype was found many times. The CDR3 protein is CASSSPGQAQDEQYF. The CDR3 nucleotides read TGTGCCAGCAGTTCTCCCGGACAGGCCCAGGACGAGCAGTACTTC. The rearrangement uses TRBV28 and TRBJ2-7; TRBD1 matches at 7 bases. The CDR3 totals 15 residues. Germline values: CDR1 MDHEN, CDR2 SYDVKM. V dropped 4 bases and J dropped 5; count of bases not matched to a gene: 11.

This clonotype was seen repeatedly, ten times or more. The CDR3 DNA follows: TGTGCCATCAGTGAGACTAGCGGGAGCTATGAGCAGTTCTTC. It codes for CAISETSGSYEQFF. The chain is built from TRBV10-3 and TRBJ2-1; 11 bases match TRBD2. V lost 2 bases, J lost 8 bases, and 2 bases stayed unmatched. Germline values: CDR1 ENHRY, CDR2 SYGVKD. CDR3 length: 14 amino acids.

Points on this clonotype: This may arise from a read error, as a much more abundant clone is one base away. The J gene is TRBJ2-2, the V gene TRBV6-1; D is perhaps TRBD2 (5 bases). From germline, CDR1 is MNHNS and CDR2 SASEGT. The CDR3 has 13 amino acids. CDR3: CASRRQNTGELVF. The CDR3 DNA sequence: TGTGCCAGCAGACGACAAAACACCGGGGAGCTGGTTTTT.

At least ten counts were recorded for this clonotype. The chain employs TRBV7-2 and TRBJ1-5; D is unclear. With 2 bases removed from V and 7 bases from J, the gap between germline ends came to 6 bases. Germline assignment: CDR1 SGHTA and CDR2 FQGNSA. The CDR3 has 12 amino acids. CDR3 coding DNA: TGTGCCAGCAGCTTAAACGGCCAGCCCCAGCATTTT. Residues: CASSLNGQPQHF.

The table lists this clonotype with many counts. The chain joins TRBV12-3 or TRBV12-4 to TRBJ2-5; D is perhaps TRBD1 or TRBD2 (5 bases each). The CDR3 sequence is 16 residues long. The V end was cut by 1 base, the J end by 6 bases, with 18 bases between. In DNA, the CDR3 is TGTGCCAGCAGTTTAGAACATGGGTCCCCGGGGCAGACCCAGTACTTC. This gives the protein CASSLEHGSPGQTQYF.

This clonotype came up a few times. The V and J genes are TRBV12-3 or TRBV12-4 and TRBJ1-2; weak D call: TRBD1 (6 bases). The CDR3 totals 19 residues. V was cut by 6 bases and J by 4 bases, with 30 bases left in between. The CDR3 DNA sequence: TGTGCCAGCAGCCAAGAAGGGTGGACAGATCCCCGTTATTTCTATGGCTACACCTTC. It specifies CASSQEGWTDPRYFYGYTF.

This clonotype was seen ten or more times. The V call is TRBV6-1, the J call TRBJ2-7; D is ambiguous. V was cut by 7 bases and J by 2 bases, with 9 bases left in between. The CDR3 spans 12 residues. Germline-derived CDR1 and CDR2 are MNHNS and SASEGT. The CDR3, as DNA: TGTGCCAGCATCGGCAATCCCTACGAGCAGTACTTC. Protein: CASIGNPYEQYF.

This clonotype was counted ten times or more. V and J are TRBV28 and TRBJ2-7; 9 nucleotides line up with TRBD2. Unmatched junction bases numbered 4, after V lost 4 bases and J lost 3 bases. Germline assignment: CDR1 MDHEN and CDR2 SYDVKM. There are 14 residues in the CDR3. The CDR3 DNA reads TGTGCCAGCAGTTCCTTAGCGGGGGTCTACGAGCAGTACTTC. Protein product: CASSSLAGVYEQYF.

In this sample, this clonotype turned up many times. This rearrangement joins TRBV7-8 to TRBJ2-5; tentative D call: TRBD1 (6 bases). The CDR3 is 13 amino acids. Looked up from germline, CDR1 is SGHVS and CDR2 is FQNEAQ. V was cut by 4 bases and J by 9 bases, with 15 bases left in between. Here the CDR3 DNA reads TGTGCCAGCAGCTCCCAGGATGAGGGGGCCCAGTACTTC. Amino acids: CASSSQDEGAQYF.

This clonotype was counted a few times. This chain joins TRBV13 and TRBJ1-1, with 8 bases aligning to TRBD1. The V and J ends lost 7 bases and 4 bases, in that order; junction bases with no gene match: 2. Germline CDR1 reads PRHDT; CDR2 reads FYEKMQ (reference sequence). The CDR3 consists of 12 residues. The CDR3 DNA follows: TGTGCCAGCAACAGGGGGGTCACTGAAGCTTTCTTT. Translation gives CASNRGVTEAFF.

A word on this clonotype: Possible read error: a much larger clone is one base away. V and J are TRBV5-5 and TRBJ1-2; D is undetermined. Trimming removed 2 bases at V and 0 bases at J, with 8 bases between. The germline gives CDR1 SGHKS, CDR2 YYEKEE (reference sequence). The CDR3 has 14 residues. The CDR3 coding sequence is TGTGCCAGCAGCTTCAGCGCATCTAACTATGGCTACACCTTC. Its translation: CASSFSASNYGYTF. Using reference TRBV5-5 and TRBJ1-2 for the parts outside the CDR3, the full variable domain is DAGVTQSPTHLIKTRGQQVTLRCSPISGHKSVSWYQQVLGQGPQFIFQYYEKEERGRGNFPDRFSARQFPNYSSELNVNALLLGDSALYLCASSFSASNYGYTFGSGTRLTVV.

This clonotype showed up many times. CDR3: CASSARGNGYTF. CDR3 nucleotides: TGTGCCAGCAGTGCCAGGGGGAATGGCTACACCTTC. The chain combines TRBV6-2 or TRBV6-3 with TRBJ1-2, with 7 bases fitting TRBD1. The CDR3 totals 12 residues. Germline CDR1 and CDR2: MNHEY and SVGEGT. Germline trimming cut 5 bases from V and 6 bases from J; bases unmatched to any gene: 3.

This clonotype has at least ten counts. The chain carries TRBV28 and TRBJ1-4, with a weak D call TRBD1 (5 bases). V was pared by 8 bases and J by 2 bases, with 12 bases between. CDR3 length: 14 amino acids. The V gene's germline CDR1 is MDHEN and CDR2 SYDVKM. CDR3 sequence (DNA): TGTGCCAGCGGGACCCTTGGGACTAATGAAAAACTGTTTTTT. Its translation: CASGTLGTNEKLFF.

The table lists this clonotype with many counts. This sequence joins TRBV6-2 or TRBV6-3 and TRBJ2-7; maybe TRBD2 (6 bases). Germline loops: CDR1 MNHEY, CDR2 SVGEGT. This CDR3 has 15 residues. Trimming stripped 4 bases from V and 0 bases from J, with 13 bases between. CDR3 nucleotide sequence: TGTGCCAGCAGTTTATCGGGACTCAACTCCTACGAGCAGTACTTC. It is translated as CASSLSGLNSYEQYF.

In its sample, this clonotype was seen many times. This chain connects TRBV12-3 or TRBV12-4 to TRBJ1-2; D gene uncertain. The CDR3 extends over 11 amino acids. V was shortened by 3 bases and J by 4 bases, with 3 bases between the two germline ends. The CDR3 loop is CASSFVYGYTF. CDR3 nucleotides: TGTGCCAGCAGTTTTGTCTATGGCTACACCTTC.

This clonotype was found many times. Written as DNA, the CDR3 is TGTGCCAGCAGCCGCTTGGACAAATTGGAGACCCAGTACTTC. This encodes CASSRLDKLETQYF. The chain couples TRBV7-9 to TRBJ2-5, with a tentative D call TRBD1 (5 bases). V was trimmed by 5 bases and J by 5 bases, leaving 15 bases between them. Germline V gene lookup returns CDR1 SEHNR and CDR2 FQNEAQ (reference sequence). CDR3 size: 14 residues.

This clonotype was recorded many times. This chain uses TRBV28 with TRBJ1-2, with TRBD1 as a possible D gene (6 bases). The CDR3 runs to 16 residues. V was trimmed by 2 bases and J by 4 bases, leaving 17 bases between them. CDR1 is MDHEN, CDR2 SYDVKM, per germline. CDR3 bases: TGTGCCAGCAGTTTAGGGAGGGGGTCCGGAGGCTATGGCTACACCTTC. Amino acids: CASSLGRGSGGYGYTF.

The rearrangement uses TRBV12-3 or TRBV12-4 and TRBJ2-7; D remains ambiguous. This CDR3 region has 12 residues. V was trimmed by 5 bases and J by 7 bases, leaving 12 bases between them. The CDR3 sequence is CASSLSLREQYF. CDR3 DNA sequence: TGTGCCAGCAGTCTCTCCCTGAGGGAGCAGTACTTC.

This clonotype was counted a single time. It may be a read error: a sequence one base away is much more abundant. A read error is likely, as this CDR3 ends without the conserved phenylalanine or tryptophan. J is TRBJ1-1 and V is TRBV6-1, with a weak D call TRBD1 (6 bases). Trimming shortened V by 6 bases and J by 4 bases, and 9 bases separated the two germline ends. In germline, CDR1 is MNHNS, CDR2 SASEGT. CDR3 length: 12 amino acids. The CDR3 here is CASRGQSTEAFS. The CDR3 DNA reads as TGTGCCAGCAGAGGACAGAGCACTGAAGCTTTCTCT.

CDR3 residues: CASSAGSGSYNEQFF. DNA for the CDR3: TGTGCCAGCAGTGCCGGGAGCGGGTCCTACAATGAGCAGTTCTTC. The J gene is TRBJ2-1, the V gene TRBV6-1; a weak D match, TRBD2 (6 bases). CDR3 size: 15 residues. CDR1 and CDR2 from the germline V gene are MNHNS and SASEGT. The ends were cut back, 4 bases at V and 1 base at J, with 11 bases in the middle.

This clonotype was seen a few times. A much larger clone sits a single nucleotide away, making a read error possible. The gene calls are TRBV11-2 and TRBJ2-5, with D possibly called TRBD1 or TRBD2 (5 bases each). The germline V gene has CDR1 SGHAT and CDR2 FQNNGV. The V gene lost 7 bases and the J gene lost 2 bases, with 14 bases spanning the gap. The CDR3 extends over 14 amino acids. CDR3 sequence reads: CASNLGRGQETQYF. CDR3 sequence (DNA): TGTGCCAGCAACTTGGGACGGGGTCAAGAGACCCAGTACTTC.

The chain is built from TRBV9 and TRBJ1-1; tentatively, D is TRBD1 (5 bases). Germline V gene sequence: CDR1 SGDLS, CDR2 YYNGEE. Trimming stripped 4 bases from V and 7 bases from J, with 17 bases between. This CDR3 is 14 amino acids long. In DNA form, the CDR3 reads TGTGCCAGCAGCCCCTTCGGGGCCCCTGATGAAGCTTTCTTT. The encoded protein is CASSPFGAPDEAFF.

The chain links TRBV13 to TRBJ2-7; perhaps TRBD1 as D (5 bases). Germline CDR1 is PRHDT and CDR2 is FYEKMQ (reference sequence). This CDR3 region has 16 residues. The V gene lost 5 bases and the J gene lost 4 bases, with 21 bases spanning the gap. The CDR3 region is CASSQNSGHWAYEQYF. The CDR3 DNA sequence: TGTGCCAGCAGCCAAAATTCAGGACACTGGGCGTACGAGCAGTACTTC.

This clonotype has just one count. The chain employs TRBV20-1 and TRBJ2-7, with D tentatively TRBD2 (6 bases). The germline V gene has CDR1 DFQATT and CDR2 SNEGSKA (reference sequence). V lost 3 bases to trimming and J lost 4 bases, with 19 bases between them. The CDR3 covers 15 residues. For the CDR3, the DNA is TGCAGTGCTAGGCCCTCTCCGGGACTCAATTACGAGCAGTACTTC. Its translation is CSARPSPGLNYEQYF.

In its sample, this clonotype was seen a few times. The chain combines TRBV14 with TRBJ2-7, with 9 nucleotides matching TRBD2. Germline assignment: CDR1 SGHDN and CDR2 FVKESK. The CDR3 is 15 amino acids. Unmatched junction bases numbered 5, after V lost 3 bases and J lost 2 bases. Here the CDR3 reads CASSQISGSPYEQYF. The CDR3 nucleotides read TGTGCCAGCAGCCAGATTAGCGGGAGCCCCTACGAGCAGTACTTC.

This rearrangement joins TRBV20-1 to TRBJ1-1; TRBD1 matches 7 bases. CDR3 length: 13 residues. The V gene's germline CDR1 is DFQATT and CDR2 SNEGSKA (reference sequence). The V gene end was trimmed by 3 bases and the J gene end by 5 bases; junction bases not matched to a gene: 6. The CDR3 DNA follows: TGCAGTGCTAGGCAAGGGGGCGGAACTGAAGCTTTCTTT. Amino acids: CSARQGGGTEAFF.

This chain joins TRBV7-8 and TRBJ2-2; D call uncertain. This CDR3 is built from 13 residues. The V end lost 1 base, the J end lost 10 bases, and 10 bases lay between the germline ends. Germline CDR1 is SGHVS and CDR2 is FQNEAQ. The CDR3 loop reads CASSLDTFEELFF. The CDR3, as DNA: TGTGCCAGCAGCTTAGATACTTTTGAGGAGCTGTTTTTT. The variable domain in full, completed from reference TRBV7-8 and TRBJ2-2, reads GAGVSQSPRYKVAKRGQDVALRCDPISGHVSLFWYQQALGQGPEFLTYFQNEAQLDKSGLPSDRFFAERPEGSVSTLKIQRTQQEDSAVYLCASSLDTFEELFFGEGSRLTVL.

The gene calls are TRBV6-6 and TRBJ2-3; the D is unclear. CDR3 length equals 16 residues. V lost 0 bases to trimming and J lost 0 bases, with 10 bases between them. The germline V gene encodes CDR1 MNHNY and CDR2 SVGAGI (reference sequence). The CDR3 region is CASSYSSDGSTDTQYF. In DNA form, the CDR3 reads TGTGCCAGCAGTTACTCGTCCGACGGTAGCACAGATACGCAGTATTTT.